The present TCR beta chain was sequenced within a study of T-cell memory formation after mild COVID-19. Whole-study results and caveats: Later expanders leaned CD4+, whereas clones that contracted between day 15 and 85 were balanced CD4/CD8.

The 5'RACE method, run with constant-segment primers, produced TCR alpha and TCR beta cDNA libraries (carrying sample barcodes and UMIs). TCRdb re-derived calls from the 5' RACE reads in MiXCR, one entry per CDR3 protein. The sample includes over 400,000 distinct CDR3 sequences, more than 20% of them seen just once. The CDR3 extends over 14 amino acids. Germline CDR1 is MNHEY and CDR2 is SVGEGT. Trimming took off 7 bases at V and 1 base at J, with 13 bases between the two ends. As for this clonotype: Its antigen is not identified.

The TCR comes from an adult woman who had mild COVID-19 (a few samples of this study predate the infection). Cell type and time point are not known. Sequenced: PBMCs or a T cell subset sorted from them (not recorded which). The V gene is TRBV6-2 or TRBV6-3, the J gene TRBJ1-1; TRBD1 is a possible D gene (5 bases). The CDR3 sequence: CASTPGAGNTEAFF. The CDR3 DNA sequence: TGTGCCAGCACCCCTGGGGCCGGGAACACTGAAGCTTTCTTT.